What follows are 10 T cell receptor beta chains derived from one specimen sequenced in a study of circulating CD8 cells and anti-PD-1 response in melanoma. From live CD3+CD8+TCRalphabeta+ cells, four PD-1 and/or TIGIT subsets were sorted. Each library started from approximately 15 ng of total RNA using the QIAseq Immune Repertoire TCR panel. TCRdb redid the calling of the reads with MiXCR, one entry per CDR3 protein. The sample includes 600 to 750 distinct CDR3 sequences, around 8.3% of them seen just once. Sequencing used CD8+ T cells from PBMCs, obtained at baseline or after one month of anti-PD-1 therapy (not recorded which). These receptors all come from a human donor with melanoma.

This clonotype is large in the sample. The chain uses TRBV28 and TRBJ2-3; unclear D gene. Germline CDR1 MDHEN, CDR2 SYDVKM. V shed 4 bases and J shed 2 bases, with 7 bases lying between them. There are 13 residues in the CDR3. CDR3: CASSYVSTDTQYF. The CDR3 coding sequence is TGTGCCAGCAGTTACGTTTCCACAGATACGCAGTATTTT.

This clonotype is termed medium-sized. The chain links TRBV20-1 to TRBJ2-7, with D uncertain. Germline CDR1 is DFQATT and CDR2 is SNEGSKA (reference sequence). The length of the CDR3 is 14 residues. The V and J ends lost 2 bases and 2 bases respectively, with 13 bases between them. CDR3 sequence reads: CSARRPSDTYEQYF. The CDR3 DNA reads as TGCAGTGCTAGAAGGCCTAGTGATACCTACGAGCAGTACTTC.

This clonotype counts as medium-sized. The rearrangement joins TRBV4-3 to TRBJ2-1; 9 bases fit TRBD1. J gave up 7 bases and V 4 bases, and 11 bases lay outside the gene matches. The CDR3 loop spans 16 amino acids. CDR1 and CDR2 from the germline V gene are LGHNA and YSLEER. The CDR3 region has the DNA TGCGCCAGCAGCCCCCAGGGACAGGGAATTGAGAATGAGCAGTTCTTC. Its protein is CASSPQGQGIENEQFF.

This clonotype is categorized as medium-sized. The chain recombines TRBV2 with TRBJ2-2, with TRBD1 matching 9 bases. V gave up 6 bases and J gave up 7 bases; unmatched junction bases: 12. The CDR3 consists of 16 residues. Germline loops: CDR1 SNHLY, CDR2 FYNNEI. CDR3 bases: TGTGCCAGCAGCATCACAGGGGGCGCCTTTAACGGGGAGCTGTTTTTT. Translation gives CASSITGGAFNGELFF.

In this sample, this clonotype turned up a few times. A much larger clone lies one base from this, so it may be a read error. The chain is built from TRBV27 and TRBJ2-3; D is tentatively TRBD1 or TRBD2 (5 bases each). The V gene lost 3 bases and the J gene lost 4 bases, with 11 bases spanning the gap. Germline loops: CDR1 MNHEY, CDR2 SMNVEV (reference sequence). The CDR3 is 14 residues long. CDR3 DNA: TGTGCCAGCAGTTTTGGGGGATTTGCAGATACGCAGTATTTT. Translating it yields CASSFGGFADTQYF.

This clonotype rates as medium-sized. The V gene is TRBV4-1, the J gene TRBJ1-1, with a tentative D call TRBD1 (5 bases). V was pared by 2 bases and J by 0 bases, with 13 bases between. CDR1 MGHRA and CDR2 YSYEKL come from the germline V gene. CDR3 length: 16 residues. The CDR3 coding sequence is TGCGCCAGCAGCCAAATAGGGGAAGGGATGAACACTGAAGCTTTCTTT. Protein sequence: CASSQIGEGMNTEAFF.

This clonotype is categorized as medium-sized. V usage is TRBV27 and J usage is TRBJ2-1; tentatively, D is TRBD2 (6 bases). Between the trimmed V and J ends, which lost 3 bases and 9 bases, there was a span of 12 bases. CDR1 MNHEY and CDR2 SMNVEV come from the germline V gene (reference sequence). CDR3 length: 13 residues. The CDR3 DNA reads as TGTGCCAGCAGTTTGACGGGAGTGACTGAGCAGTTCTTC. Translating it yields CASSLTGVTEQFF.

This chain uses TRBV4-1 with TRBJ2-5; D ambiguous. Germline values: CDR1 MGHRA, CDR2 YSYEKL. V dropped 3 bases and J dropped 1 base, with 9 bases sitting between them. This CDR3 comprises 14 residues. CDR3 coding DNA: TGCGCCAGCAGCCATACAGCTTTCCAAGAGACCCAGTACTTC. It yields the protein CASSHTAFQETQYF.

This clonotype is medium-sized. This chain uses TRBV27 with TRBJ2-2; no clear D gene. This CDR3 region has 13 residues. In germline, CDR1 is MNHEY, CDR2 SMNVEV (reference sequence). V gave up 4 bases and J gave up 2 bases, with 5 bases separating them. The chain's CDR3 is CASSSLNTGELFF. The CDR3 nucleotides read TGTGCCAGCAGTTCCCTTAACACCGGGGAGCTGTTTTTT.

Points on this clonotype: A much larger clone differs by one base, so this may be a read error. The V gene is TRBV28, the J gene TRBJ1-5, with unresolved D. The CDR3 is 17 amino acids. Germline values: CDR1 MDHEN, CDR2 SYDVKM. The ends were cut back, 6 bases at V and 4 bases at J, with 22 bases in the middle. CDR3 in DNA: TGTGCCAGCAGCTCAGGAACGACCGGGATAGCTAATCAGCCCCAGCATTTT. Amino acid sequence: CASSSGTTGIANQPQHF. The full variable domain, in which reference TRBV28 and TRBJ1-5 provide the parts outside the CDR3, is DVKVTQSSRYLVKRTGEKVFLECVQDMDHENMFWYRQDPGLGLRLIYFSYDVKMKEKGDIPEGYSVSREKKERFSLILESASTNQTSMYLCASSSGTTGIANQPQHFGDGTRLSIL.